The clone carrying this T cell receptor (beta chain) was observed a handful of times. The sample contains more than one DNA sequence encoding this CDR3. This record belongs to a study of CD8+ T cells in alopecia areata. Peripheral blood and lesional scalp punch biopsies were taken from alopecia areata patients. V lost 4 bases and J lost 6, with 7 bases in between. Germline values: CDR1 MNHEY, CDR2 SMNVEV (reference sequence). CDR3 length: 12 residues. RNA extraction and reverse transcription yielded cDNA as sequencing template. Using immunoSEQ multiplex PCR, the repertoire was profiled, and TCRdb retains in-frame clones only, with some absent. The sample includes tens of thousands of clones, roughly 51% of them seen just once.

The chain has TRBV27 and TRBJ2-1, with a possible D match to TRBD2 (5 bases). The sequenced material came from NKG2D-high CD8+ T cells sorted from blood. The source of this sequence is a human donor with alopecia areata. CDR3 in amino acids: CASSSGVNEQFF. The DNA of the CDR3 is TGTGCCAGCAGTTCCGGGGTCAATGAGCAGTTCTTC.